A selection of T cell receptor beta chains follows, all from one sample in a study of T cells expressing NK-cell markers. Reanalyzing the 5' RACE reads, TCRdb keeps one entry per CDR3 protein, without DNA. This sample's table has 400,000 to 450,000 distinct CDR3 sequences. The sample consisted of blood T cells: a sorted CD56 or NKG2C T cell subset, CD4+ or CD8+ T cells, or bulk PBMC T cells (not recorded which). These TCRs come from a woman between 18 and 70 years old in good health. CDR3s include the opening cysteine and the closing phenylalanine or tryptophan. Fields, in order: J gene, V gene, CDR3 protein.

>TRBJ2-3|TRBV27
CASSSWTGAGDTQYF
>TRBJ2-1|TRBV7-9
CASSFTYNEQFF
>TRBJ2-7|TRBV10-3
CAISSPGLVYEQYF
>TRBJ2-1|TRBV9
CASSVFASGSEQFF
>TRBJ1-5|TRBV29-1
CSVAQEFNQPQHF
>TRBJ2-7|TRBV6-5
CASSLGLAGPSSYEQYF
>TRBJ1-6|TRBV25-1
CASSPPAYSPLHF
>TRBJ2-3|TRBV6-1
CASSRTDAAGSTDTQYF
>TRBJ2-5|TRBV7-2
CASSLVGTSSGQETQYF
>TRBJ1-2|TRBV14
CASSQVSDNYGYTF
>TRBJ2-2|TRBV27
CASTGQLNTGELFF
>TRBJ2-5|TRBV18
CASSIQVGAGSRTQYF
>TRBJ1-3|TRBV4-3
CASSPSRGVVGNTIYF
>TRBJ2-1|TRBV10-3
CAISESSGGAYEQFF
>TRBJ1-5|TRBV27
CASSLFSKGNQPQHF